Following are 2 T cell receptor beta chains from one sample sequenced in a study of regulatory dendritic cells for organ transplantation. Clones were read by immunoSEQ multiplex PCR, and TCRdb kept only the in-frame ones, dropping some. The sample lists tens of thousands of clones; over 75% were seen once. Allogeneic regulatory or mature dendritic cells were co-cultured for roughly five days with CFSE-labeled sorted T cells at 1:10. The antigens of these receptors remain unknown. Sequenced material: naive CD4+ T cells from blood cultured with dendritic cells. Sample subset: CD45RA+ naive T cells. Every receptor here comes from a human donor in good health.

This rearrangement joins TRBV6-4 to TRBJ2-3; 9 nucleotides match TRBD1. Germline trimming cut 3 bases from V and 3 bases from J; bases unmatched to any gene: 4. CDR1 and CDR2 from the germline V gene are MRHNA and SNTAGT. CDR3 length: 15 amino acids. CDR3 amino acids: CASSEGTGFTDTQYF. CDR3 DNA: TGTGCCAGCAGTGAAGGGACAGGGTTTACAGATACGCAGTATTTT.

The chain joins TRBV12-5 to TRBJ1-4; 8 positions agree with TRBD1. V lost 4 bases to trimming and J lost 2 bases; unmatched junction nucleotides: 3. This CDR3 is built from 15 residues. Germline V lookup: CDR1 LGHNT, CDR2 FRNRAP. CDR3 residues: CASGWAGGTNEKLFF. The DNA for the CDR3 is TGTGCTAGTGGTTGGGCAGGGGGCACTAATGAAAAACTGTTTTTT.